This TCR beta chain was observed in a study of cytomegalovirus exposure and HLA in healthy donors. Findings and caveats of the study: Testing in vitro showed a few CMV-associated chains specific for CMV antigens. One variant, a missense change in DCLRE1C, was linked in a later analysis to TCR beta V- and J-gene trimming. Donors were assumed by presence/absence analyses to have roughly uniform sequencing depth.

Use of 60 Vbeta and 13 Jbeta primers characterized the PCR. Libraries were prepared by immunoSEQ multiplex PCR; TCRdb keeps only in-frame clonotypes and omits some of them. The sample shows roughly 200,000 clones, approximately 80% of them seen only once. As to this clone: Its specificity is unknown.

Trimming cost V 3 bases and J 5 bases, with 10 bases left between them. The CDR3 has 14 residues. Germline loops: CDR1 SNHLY, CDR2 FYNNEI. The clonotype originates from a woman in her 30s in good health and CMV-seropositive. This chain connects TRBV2 to TRBJ2-2, with unresolved D. Material: PBMCs. The CDR3 DNA follows: TGTGCCAGCAGTGAGGCGCGCGGTACCGGGGAGCTGTTTTTT. As protein: CASSEARGTGELFF.